A selection of T cell receptor beta chains follows, all from one sample in a study of CD8 T cells in ankylosing spondylitis. TCRdb processed the 5' RACE reads anew with MiXCR; each CDR3 protein has one entry. The sample records fewer than 250,000 distinct CDR3 sequences, roughly 24% being singletons. Specimen: blood, either unsorted or a sorted T cell fraction (not recorded which). The receptors derive from a male donor with ankylosing spondylitis or in good health (not recorded which). Each CDR3 is given with its conserved first and last residue. A D gene is named only where the DNA matches it firmly. Clone size is stated in some rows and not others, as once, few, many or a class when expanded.

many,TRBV12-3/TRBV12-4,TRBD2,TRBJ2-2,TGTGCCAGCAGTTTAGCGGGACTAGCGGGAGTCGGCGGGGAGCTGTTTTTT,CASSLAGLAGVGGELFF
many,TRBV24-1,NA,TRBJ2-1,TGTGCCACCAGTGACCCGGGCCCCGAAGTAGATGAGCAGTTCTTC,CATSDPGPEVDEQFF
few,TRBV7-2,NA,TRBJ2-3,TGTGCCAGCAGCTTAGTAGGACTCGACACAGATACGCAGTATTTT,CASSLVGLDTDTQYF
many,TRBV29-1,NA,TRBJ2-3,TGCAGCGTTGGATCTGATACGCAGTATTTT,CSVGSDTQYF
NA,TRBV19,TRBD1,TRBJ2-2,TGTGCCAGTAGCCTAACATGGACAGGGACCGGGGAGCTGTTTTTT,CASSLTWTGTGELFF
NA,TRBV7-2,NA,TRBJ2-2,TGTGCCAGCAGCTTTTCCTGGACCGCCGGGGAGCTGTTTTTT,CASSFSWTAGELFF
few,TRBV20-1,NA,TRBJ1-2,TGCAGTGCCGCCCCGGACTATGGCTACACCTTC,CSAAPDYGYTF
few,TRBV12-3/TRBV12-4,NA,TRBJ2-4,TGTGCCAGCAGTTACCGTCTAGCCAAAAACATTCAGTACTTC,CASSYRLAKNIQYF
many,TRBV12-3/TRBV12-4,NA,TRBJ2-1,TGTGCCAGCAGTTCCCCCTTGACTAGTTTCAATGAGCAGTTCTTC,CASSSPLTSFNEQFF
many,TRBV12-3/TRBV12-4,TRBD2,TRBJ2-7,TGTGCCAGCAGACAGGGACTAGCGCACACCTACGAGCAGTACTTC,CASRQGLAHTYEQYF
few,TRBV27,TRBD2,TRBJ2-2,TGTGCCAGCAGTTCACTAAGGACTAGCGGGAGGGGATTCACCGGGGAGCTGTTTTTT,CASSSLRTSGRGFTGELFF
many,TRBV24-1,NA,TRBJ2-5,TGTGCCACCAGCCTCTTGGGAGAGACCCAGTACTTC,CATSLLGETQYF
NA,TRBV9,TRBD2,TRBJ2-2,TGTGCCAGCAGCGTAGGACTAGCGGCCACCGGGGAGCTGTTTTTT,CASSVGLAATGELFF
many,TRBV5-6,NA,TRBJ1-2,TGTGCCAGCAGCTTTGACGAAAATCCTAACTATGGCTACACCTTC,CASSFDENPNYGYTF
many,TRBV6-1,TRBD1,TRBJ1-2,TGTGCCAGCAGTCGACGGACAGGGTGGGACTATGGCTACACCTTC,CASSRRTGWDYGYTF
many,TRBV5-5,TRBD1,TRBJ1-1,TGTGCCAGCAGCTTGGTGGGGACAGGGGCTGAAGCTTTCTTT,CASSLVGTGAEAFF
many,TRBV14,NA,TRBJ2-2,TGTGCCAGCAGCCAAGCCCTCTCCAGCCCGAGGGCCGGGGAGCTGTTTTTT,CASSQALSSPRAGELFF
few,TRBV29-1,NA,TRBJ2-2,TGCAGCGTTGACAGGGCGAACACCGGGGAGCTGTTTTTT,CSVDRANTGELFF
NA,TRBV29-1,NA,TRBJ2-3,TGCAGCTCCGGCTGGGGGGGCAGTGCAGATACGCAGTATTTT,CSSGWGGSADTQYF
NA,TRBV6-5,NA,TRBJ2-1,TGTGCCAGCAGTTACTCGAGGGGGGGCAATGAGCAGTTCTTC,CASSYSRGGNEQFF
NA,TRBV5-1,TRBD2,TRBJ2-1,TGCGCCAGCAGCTGGGGACTAGCGGGGTCTAGCTCCTACAATGAGCAGTTCTTC,CASSWGLAGSSSYNEQFF
many,TRBV20-1,NA,TRBJ2-3,TGCAGTGAATCGGATAGCACAGATACGCAGTATTTT,CSESDSTDTQYF
many,TRBV5-1,TRBD1,TRBJ2-7,TGCGCCAGCAGCTTCAGCCCGGACAGGGCCTACGAGCAGTACTTC,CASSFSPDRAYEQYF
NA,TRBV6-2/TRBV6-3,NA,TRBJ2-1,TGTGCCAGCAGCCAAGTAGGTGAGCAGTTCTTC,CASSQVGEQFF
NA,TRBV10-3,NA,TRBJ2-3,TGTGCCATCAGTGATGTGGGGGCGGGCACAGATACGCAGTATTTT,CAISDVGAGTDTQYF
many,TRBV7-3,TRBD2,TRBJ2-1,TGTGCCAGCAGCTTAACCCGGACAGTAGCGGGAGGTCTTGACAATGAGCAGTTCTTC,CASSLTRTVAGGLDNEQFF
NA,TRBV5-4,TRBD2,TRBJ2-1,TGTGCCAGCAGCAAAGGGGGGACTAGCGGGAGTGATGAGCAGTTCTTC,CASSKGGTSGSDEQFF
many,TRBV29-1,NA,TRBJ2-3,TGCAGCGTTGTGCGGAGTGCAGATACGCAGTATTTT,CSVVRSADTQYF
few,TRBV29-1,TRBD1,TRBJ2-1,TGCAGCGTCCGACAGGGCGGGCACAATGAGCAGTTCTTC,CSVRQGGHNEQFF
few,TRBV4-2,TRBD2,TRBJ2-5,TGTGCCAGCAGCCCGGGACTAGCGGGAGGGCCAGAAGAGACCCAGTACTTC,CASSPGLAGGPEETQYF
many,TRBV12-3/TRBV12-4,NA,TRBJ1-1,TGTGCCAGCACCCAAGGACCCGGGGCTTTCTTT,CASTQGPGAFF
once,TRBV6-2/TRBV6-3,TRBD2,TRBJ2-2,TGTGCCAGCAGTTACTCCGGCGGGAGCCGAACAAGGGGCGGGGAGCTGTTTTTT,CASSYSGGSRTRGGELFF
once,TRBV10-3,NA,TRBJ2-7,TGTGCCATCTTTAGGCCGCATACGGACTACGAGCAGTACTTC,CAIFRPHTDYEQYF
few,TRBV5-1,NA,TRBJ1-1,TGCGCCAGCAGCTCTTGGACGGGAATGAACACTGAAGCTTTCTTT,CASSSWTGMNTEAFF
NA,TRBV10-3,NA,TRBJ1-4,TGTGCCATCAGTGAGTCGACGGAGGATGGGCTGTTTTTT,CAISESTEDGLFF
many,TRBV5-1,NA,TRBJ2-7,TGCGCCAGCAGCCCCCAGGGAGCCTACGAGCAGTACTTC,CASSPQGAYEQYF
NA,TRBV24-1,TRBD2,TRBJ2-1,TGTGCCACCAGTCGGCCGGGAGGTAACAATGAGCAGTTCTTC,CATSRPGGNNEQFF
NA,TRBV10-3,TRBD2,TRBJ2-5,TGTGCCACGCAGGGGACTAGAGGGAGAGAGACCCAGTACTTC,CATQGTRGRETQYF
many,TRBV5-1,TRBD2,TRBJ2-7,TGCGCCAGCAGCCCGGCGGGGGAGAGCCTCTACGAGCAGTACTTC,CASSPAGESLYEQYF
many,TRBV3-1,NA,TRBJ2-7,TGTGCCAGCAGCTCGACGGGACTCCCAGACCCATACGAGCAGTACTTC,CASSSTGLPDPYEQYF